This TCR beta chain came from a study of blood T cell repertoires in COVID-19. Study-wide background: PBMCs, B-cell-depleted T cells, or T cells were the source of the cDNA or gDNA that made up the material.

Germline CDR1 and CDR2: GTSNPN and SVGIG (reference sequence). The CDR3 spans 14 residues. Trimming took off 2 bases at V and 0 bases at J, with 8 bases between the two ends. Some clones are missing from TCRdb's copy, which holds only in-frame ones; the method was immunoSEQ multiplex PCR. The table shows 250,000 to 350,000 clones, with about 90% occurring only once. Specimen: peripheral blood. This TCR was sampled from a young woman with COVID-19, enrolled during active disease. The J gene is TRBJ1-3, the V gene TRBV30; no reliable D call. CDR3: CAWSIGSSGNTIYF. The CDR3 DNA reads TGTGCCTGGAGTATTGGGAGCTCTGGAAACACCATATATTTT. Variable domain in full (rest from reference TRBV30 and TRBJ1-3): SQTIHQWPATLVQPVGSPLSLECTVEGTSNPNLYWYRQAAGRGLQLLFYSVGIGQISSEVPQNLSASRPQDRQFILSSKKLLLSDSGFYLCAWSIGSSGNTIYFGEGSWLTVV.